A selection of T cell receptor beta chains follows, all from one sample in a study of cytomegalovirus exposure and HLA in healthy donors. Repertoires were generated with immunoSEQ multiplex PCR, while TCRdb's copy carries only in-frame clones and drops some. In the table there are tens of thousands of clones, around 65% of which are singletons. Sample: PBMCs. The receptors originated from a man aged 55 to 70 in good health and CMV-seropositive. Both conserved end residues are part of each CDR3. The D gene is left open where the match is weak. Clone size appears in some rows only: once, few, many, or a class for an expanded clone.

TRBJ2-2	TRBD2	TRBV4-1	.	CASSQYSGTDTGELFF	TGCGCCAGCAGCCAGTATAGCGGGACCGACACCGGGGAGCTGTTTTTT
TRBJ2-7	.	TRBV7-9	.	CASSSGTYHRYEQYF	TGTGCCAGCAGCTCCGGGACTTACCATCGATACGAGCAGTACTTC
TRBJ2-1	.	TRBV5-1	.	CASSTAEYYNEQFF	TGCGCCAGCAGCACCGCGGAGTACTACAATGAGCAGTTCTTC
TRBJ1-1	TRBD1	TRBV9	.	CASSEGQGVTEAFF	TGTGCCAGCAGCGAAGGACAGGGAGTTACTGAAGCTTTCTTT
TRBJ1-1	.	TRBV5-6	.	CASSLGGGSIEAFF	TGTGCCAGCAGCTTGGGGGGAGGGTCTATTGAAGCTTTCTTT
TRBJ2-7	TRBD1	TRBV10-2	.	CASRDRGHEQYF	TGCGCCAGCAGAGACAGGGGCCACGAGCAGTACTTC
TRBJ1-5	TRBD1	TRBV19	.	CASSAIGTAYSNQPQHF	TGTGCCAGTAGTGCAATCGGGACAGCCTATAGCAATCAGCCCCAGCATTTT
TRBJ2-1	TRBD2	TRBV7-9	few	CASSRRLAGGGVNEQFF	TGTGCCAGCAGCCGGAGACTAGCGGGGGGAGGTGTAAATGAGCAGTTCTTC
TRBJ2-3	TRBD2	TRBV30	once	CAWKRPSGGTDTQYF	TGTGCCTGGAAACGTCCTAGCGGGGGGACAGATACGCAGTATTTT
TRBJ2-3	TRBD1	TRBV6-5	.	CASQTGRTDTQYF	TGTGCCAGCCAGACAGGGAGAACAGATACGCAGTATTTT
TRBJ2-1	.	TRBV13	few	CASSLVQGGSHEQFF	TGTGCCAGCAGCTTAGTCCAGGGGGGTTCCCATGAGCAGTTCTTC
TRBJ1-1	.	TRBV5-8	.	CASRKLTVNTEAFF	TGTGCCAGCCGCAAACTGACAGTGAACACTGAAGCTTTCTTT
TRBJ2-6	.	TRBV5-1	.	CASSLAGSGANVLTF	TGCGCCAGCAGCTTGGCCGGGTCTGGGGCCAACGTCCTGACTTTC
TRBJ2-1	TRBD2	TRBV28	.	CASSPGTSVNEQFF	TGTGCCAGCAGTCCCGGGACTAGTGTCAATGAGCAGTTCTTC
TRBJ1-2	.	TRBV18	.	CASSPTTGVEYGYTF	TGTGCCAGCTCACCAACGACAGGAGTCGAATATGGCTACACCTTC
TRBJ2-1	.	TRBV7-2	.	CASSFAADSYNEQFF	TGTGCCAGCAGCTTCGCGGCAGACTCCTACAATGAGCAGTTCTTC
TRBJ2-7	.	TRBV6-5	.	CASSPRGLYEQYF	TGTGCCAGCAGCCCCCGAGGCCTCTACGAGCAGTACTTC